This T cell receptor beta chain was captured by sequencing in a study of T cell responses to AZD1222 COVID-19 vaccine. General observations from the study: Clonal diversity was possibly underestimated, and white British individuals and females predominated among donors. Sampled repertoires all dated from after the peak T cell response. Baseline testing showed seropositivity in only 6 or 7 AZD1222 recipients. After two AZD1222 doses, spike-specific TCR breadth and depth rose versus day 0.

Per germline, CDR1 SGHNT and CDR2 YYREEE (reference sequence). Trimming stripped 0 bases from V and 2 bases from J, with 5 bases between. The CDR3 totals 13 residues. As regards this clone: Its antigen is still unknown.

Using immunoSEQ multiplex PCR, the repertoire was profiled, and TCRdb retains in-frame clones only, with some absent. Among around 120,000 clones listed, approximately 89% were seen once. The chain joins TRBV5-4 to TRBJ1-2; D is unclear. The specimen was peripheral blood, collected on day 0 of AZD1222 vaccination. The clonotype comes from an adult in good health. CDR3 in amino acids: CASSLVGNYGYTF. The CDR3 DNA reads TGTGCCAGCAGCTTGGTTGGGAACTATGGCTACACCTTC.